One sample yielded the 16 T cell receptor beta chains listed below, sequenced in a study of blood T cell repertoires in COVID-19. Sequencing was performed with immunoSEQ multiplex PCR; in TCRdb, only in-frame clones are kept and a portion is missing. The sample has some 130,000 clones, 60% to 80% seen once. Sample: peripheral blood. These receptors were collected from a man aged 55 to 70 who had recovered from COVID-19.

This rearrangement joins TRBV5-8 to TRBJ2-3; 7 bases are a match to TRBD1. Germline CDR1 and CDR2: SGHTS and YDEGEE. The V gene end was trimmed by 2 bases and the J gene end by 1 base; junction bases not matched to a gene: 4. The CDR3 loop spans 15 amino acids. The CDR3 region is CASSLGGWGTDTQYF. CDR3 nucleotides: TGTGCCAGCAGCTTAGGGGGCTGGGGCACAGATACGCAGTATTTT. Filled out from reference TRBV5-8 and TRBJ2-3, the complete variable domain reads EAGVTQSPTHLIKTRGQQATLRCSPISGHTSVYWYQQALGLGLQFLLWYDEGEERNRGNFPPRFSGRQFPNYSSELNVNALELEDSALYLCASSLGGWGTDTQYFGPGTRLTVL.

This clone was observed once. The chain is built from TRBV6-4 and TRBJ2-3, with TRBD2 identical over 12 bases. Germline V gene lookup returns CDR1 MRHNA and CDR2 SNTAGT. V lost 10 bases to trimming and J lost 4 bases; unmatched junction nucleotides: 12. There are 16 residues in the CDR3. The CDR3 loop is CATALAGGLGADTQYF. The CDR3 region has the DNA TGTGCCACGGCGCTAGCGGGGGGGCTCGGCGCAGATACGCAGTATTTT.

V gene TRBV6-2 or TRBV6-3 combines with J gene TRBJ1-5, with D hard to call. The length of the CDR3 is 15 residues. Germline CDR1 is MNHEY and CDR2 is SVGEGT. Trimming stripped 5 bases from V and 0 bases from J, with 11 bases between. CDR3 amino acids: CASSPRKYSNQPQHF. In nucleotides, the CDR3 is TGTGCCAGCAGTCCCAGGAAGTATAGCAATCAGCCCCAGCATTTT.

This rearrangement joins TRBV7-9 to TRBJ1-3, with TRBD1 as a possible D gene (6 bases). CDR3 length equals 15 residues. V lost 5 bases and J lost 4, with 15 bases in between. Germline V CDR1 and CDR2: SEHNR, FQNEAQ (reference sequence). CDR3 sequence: CASSPLGGLGNTIYF. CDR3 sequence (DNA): TGTGCCAGCAGCCCTCTAGGGGGTCTCGGAAACACCATATATTTT.

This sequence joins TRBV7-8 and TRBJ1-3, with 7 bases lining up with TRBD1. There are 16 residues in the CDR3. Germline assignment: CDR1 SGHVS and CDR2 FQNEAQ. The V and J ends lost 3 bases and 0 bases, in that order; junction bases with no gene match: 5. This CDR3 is CASSFDRAFSGNTIYF. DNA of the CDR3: TGTGCCAGCAGCTTCGACAGGGCTTTCTCTGGAAACACCATATATTTT.

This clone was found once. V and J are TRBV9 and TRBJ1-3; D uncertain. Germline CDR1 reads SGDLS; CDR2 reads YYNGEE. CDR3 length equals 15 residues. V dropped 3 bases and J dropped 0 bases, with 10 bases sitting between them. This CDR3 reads CASSETPSSGNTIYF. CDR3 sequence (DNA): TGTGCCAGCAGCGAGACACCGTCCTCTGGAAACACCATATATTTT. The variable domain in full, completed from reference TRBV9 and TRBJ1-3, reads DSGVTQTPKHLITATGQRVTLRCSPRSGDLSVYWYQQSLDQGLQFLIQYYNGEERAKGNILERFSAQQFPDLHSELNLSSLELGDSALYFCASSETPSSGNTIYFGEGSWLTVV.

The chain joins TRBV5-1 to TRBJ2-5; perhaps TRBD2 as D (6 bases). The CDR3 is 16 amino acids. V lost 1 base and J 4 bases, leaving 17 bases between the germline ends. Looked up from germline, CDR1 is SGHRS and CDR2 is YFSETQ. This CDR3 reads CASSLKEGPPGETQYF. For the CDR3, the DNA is TGCGCCAGCAGCTTGAAGGAGGGGCCCCCGGGAGAGACCCAGTACTTC.

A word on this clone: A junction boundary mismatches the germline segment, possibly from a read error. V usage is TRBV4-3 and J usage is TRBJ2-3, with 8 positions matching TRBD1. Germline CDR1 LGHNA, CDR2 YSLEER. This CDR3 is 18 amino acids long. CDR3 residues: CASSQDLNRGVSADTQYF. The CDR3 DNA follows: TGCGCCAGCAGCCAAGATCTTAACAGGGGGGTTTCAGCAGATACACAGTATTTT.

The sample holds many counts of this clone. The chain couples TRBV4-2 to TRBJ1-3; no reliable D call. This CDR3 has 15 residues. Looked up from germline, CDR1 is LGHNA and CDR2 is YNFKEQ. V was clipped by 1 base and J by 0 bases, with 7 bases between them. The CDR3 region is CASSQGGSSGNTIYF. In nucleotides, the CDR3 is TGTGCCAGCAGCCAAGGCGGGAGCTCTGGAAACACCATATATTTT.

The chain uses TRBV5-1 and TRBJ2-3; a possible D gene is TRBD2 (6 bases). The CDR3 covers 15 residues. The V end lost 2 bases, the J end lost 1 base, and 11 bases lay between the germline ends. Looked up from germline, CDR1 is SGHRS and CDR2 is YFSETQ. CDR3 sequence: CASSFRGSRTDTQYF. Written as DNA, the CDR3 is TGCGCCAGCAGCTTCCGGGGGTCACGCACAGATACGCAGTATTTT.

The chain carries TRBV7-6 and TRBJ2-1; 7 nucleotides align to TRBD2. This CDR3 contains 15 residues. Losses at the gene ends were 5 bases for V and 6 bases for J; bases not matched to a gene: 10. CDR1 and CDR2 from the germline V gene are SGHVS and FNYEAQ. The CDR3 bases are TGTGCCAGCAGCCCGTTGGGGGGGAAGCCCAATGAGCAGTTCTTC. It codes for CASSPLGGKPNEQFF.

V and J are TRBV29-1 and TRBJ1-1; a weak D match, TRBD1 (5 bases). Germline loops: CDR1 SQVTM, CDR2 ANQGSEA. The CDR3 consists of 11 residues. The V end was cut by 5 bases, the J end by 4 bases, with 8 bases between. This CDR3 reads CSVYDSTEAFF. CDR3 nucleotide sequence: TGCAGCGTTTACGACAGCACTGAAGCTTTCTTT. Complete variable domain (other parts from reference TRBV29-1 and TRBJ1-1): SAVISQKPSRDICQRGTSLTIQCQVDSQVTMMFWYRQQPGQSLTLIATANQGSEATYESGFVIDKFPISRPNLTFSTLTVSNMSPEDSSIYLCSVYDSTEAFFGQGTRLTVV.

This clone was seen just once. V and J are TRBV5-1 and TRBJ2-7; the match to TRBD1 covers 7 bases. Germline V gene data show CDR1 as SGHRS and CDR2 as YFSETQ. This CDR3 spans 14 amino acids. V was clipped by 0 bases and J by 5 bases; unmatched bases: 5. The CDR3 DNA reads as TGCGCCAGCAGCTTGGCCGGGACAGTCAACGAGCAGTACTTC. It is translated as CASSLAGTVNEQYF.

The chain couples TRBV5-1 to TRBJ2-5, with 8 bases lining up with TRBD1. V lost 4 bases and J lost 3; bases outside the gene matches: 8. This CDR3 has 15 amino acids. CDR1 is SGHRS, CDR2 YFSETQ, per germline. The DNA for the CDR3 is TGCGCCAGCAGCCCCCTCCCGACAGGGGAAGAGACCCAGTACTTC. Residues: CASSPLPTGEETQYF.

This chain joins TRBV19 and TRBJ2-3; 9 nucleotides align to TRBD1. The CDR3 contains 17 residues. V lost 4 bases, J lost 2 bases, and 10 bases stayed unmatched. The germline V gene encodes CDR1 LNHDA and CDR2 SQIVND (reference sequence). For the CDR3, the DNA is TGTGCCAGTAGTACCCCTGGACAGGGGCGGAACACAGATACGCAGTATTTT. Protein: CASSTPGQGRNTDTQYF.

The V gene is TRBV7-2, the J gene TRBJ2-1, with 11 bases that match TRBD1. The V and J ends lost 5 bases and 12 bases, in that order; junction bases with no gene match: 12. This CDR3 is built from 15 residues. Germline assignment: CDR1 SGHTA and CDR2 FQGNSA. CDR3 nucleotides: TGTGCCAGCAGCCAGGACAGGGGGCTGCTTGGAGTGCAGTTCTTC. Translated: CASSQDRGLLGVQFF.